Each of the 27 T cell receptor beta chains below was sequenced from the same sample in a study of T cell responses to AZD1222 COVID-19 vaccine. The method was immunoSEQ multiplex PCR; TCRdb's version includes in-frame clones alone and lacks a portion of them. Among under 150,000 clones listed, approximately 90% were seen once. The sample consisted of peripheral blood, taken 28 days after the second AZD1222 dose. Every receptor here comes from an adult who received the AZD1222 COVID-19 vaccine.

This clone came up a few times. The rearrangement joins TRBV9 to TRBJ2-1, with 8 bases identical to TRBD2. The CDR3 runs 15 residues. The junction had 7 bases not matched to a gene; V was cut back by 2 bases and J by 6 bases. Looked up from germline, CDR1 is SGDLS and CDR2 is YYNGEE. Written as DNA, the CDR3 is TGTGCCAGCAGCGTCCTAGCGGGTTCTTTCAATGAGCAGTTCTTC. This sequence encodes CASSVLAGSFNEQFF.

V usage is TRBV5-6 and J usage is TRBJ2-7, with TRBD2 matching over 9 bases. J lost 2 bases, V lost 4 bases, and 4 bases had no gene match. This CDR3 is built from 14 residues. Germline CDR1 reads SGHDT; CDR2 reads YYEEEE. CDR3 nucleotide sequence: TGTGCCAGCAGCCTTAGCGGGGGTACCTACGAGCAGTACTTC. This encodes CASSLSGGTYEQYF.

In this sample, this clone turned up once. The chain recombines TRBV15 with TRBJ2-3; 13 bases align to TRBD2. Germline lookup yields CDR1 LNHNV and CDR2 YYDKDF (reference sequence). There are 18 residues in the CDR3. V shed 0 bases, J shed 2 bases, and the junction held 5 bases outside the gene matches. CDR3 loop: CATSRELAGGPYTDTQYF. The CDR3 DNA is TGTGCCACCAGCAGAGAACTAGCGGGAGGGCCTTACACAGATACGCAGTATTTT. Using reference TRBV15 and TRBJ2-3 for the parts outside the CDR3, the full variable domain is DAMVIQNPRYQVTQFGKPVTLSCSQTLNHNVMYWYQQKSSQAPKLLFHYYDKDFNNEADTPDNFQSRRPNTSFCFLDIRSPGLGDTAMYLCATSRELAGGPYTDTQYFGPGTRLTVL.

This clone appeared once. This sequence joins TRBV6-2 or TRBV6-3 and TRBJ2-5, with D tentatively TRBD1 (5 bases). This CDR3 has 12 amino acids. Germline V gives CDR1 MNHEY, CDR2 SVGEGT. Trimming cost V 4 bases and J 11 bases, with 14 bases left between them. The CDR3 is CASSLGDSEQYF. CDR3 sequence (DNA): TGTGCCAGCAGTTTGGGCGACAGTGAGCAGTACTTC.

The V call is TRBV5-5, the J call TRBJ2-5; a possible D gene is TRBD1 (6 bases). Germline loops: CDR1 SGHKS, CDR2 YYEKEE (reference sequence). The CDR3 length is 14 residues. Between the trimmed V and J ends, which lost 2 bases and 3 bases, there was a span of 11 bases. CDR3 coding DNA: TGTGCCAGCAGCTTCCTGGACAGAAAAGAGACCCAGTACTTC. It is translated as CASSFLDRKETQYF.

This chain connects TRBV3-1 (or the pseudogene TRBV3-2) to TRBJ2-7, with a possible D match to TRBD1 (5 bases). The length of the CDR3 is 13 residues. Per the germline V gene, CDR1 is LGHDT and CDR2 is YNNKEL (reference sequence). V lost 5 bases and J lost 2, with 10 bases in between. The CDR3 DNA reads TGTGCCAGCAGCAAAGGGGCTCCCTACGAGCAGTACTTC. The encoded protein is CASSKGAPYEQYF.

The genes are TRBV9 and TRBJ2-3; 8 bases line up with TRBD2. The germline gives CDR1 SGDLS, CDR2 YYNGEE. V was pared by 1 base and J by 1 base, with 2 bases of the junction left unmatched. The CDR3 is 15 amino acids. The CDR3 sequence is CASSVTGGGTDTQYF. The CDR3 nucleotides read TGTGCCAGCAGCGTAACGGGAGGGGGCACAGATACGCAGTATTTT.

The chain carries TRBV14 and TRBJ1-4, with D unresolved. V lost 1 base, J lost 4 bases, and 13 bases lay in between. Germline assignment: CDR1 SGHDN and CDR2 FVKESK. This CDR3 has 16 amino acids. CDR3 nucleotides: TGTGCCAGCAGCCAAGTTGGACGGGGAGTTAATGAAAAACTGTTTTTT. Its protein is CASSQVGRGVNEKLFF.

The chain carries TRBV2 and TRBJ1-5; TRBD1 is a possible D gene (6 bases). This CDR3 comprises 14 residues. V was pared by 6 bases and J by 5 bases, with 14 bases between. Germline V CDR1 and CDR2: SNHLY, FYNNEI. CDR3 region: CASSLGQGYQPQHF. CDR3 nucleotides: TGTGCCAGCAGCCTCGGGCAGGGGTATCAGCCCCAGCATTTT.

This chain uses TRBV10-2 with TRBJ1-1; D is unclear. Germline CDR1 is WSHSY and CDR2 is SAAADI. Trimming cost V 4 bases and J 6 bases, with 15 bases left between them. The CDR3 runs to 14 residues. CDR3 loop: CASSVPGSRAEAFF. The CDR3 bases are TGCGCCAGCAGTGTACCGGGGTCAAGAGCTGAAGCTTTCTTT.

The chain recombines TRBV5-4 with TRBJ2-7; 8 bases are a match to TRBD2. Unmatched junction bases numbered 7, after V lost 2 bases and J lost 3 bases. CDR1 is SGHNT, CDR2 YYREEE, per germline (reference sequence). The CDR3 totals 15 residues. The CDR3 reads CASSLRREEHYEQYF. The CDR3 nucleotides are TGTGCCAGCAGCTTACGGCGGGAGGAACACTACGAGCAGTACTTC. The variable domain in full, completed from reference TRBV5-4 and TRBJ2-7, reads ETGVTQSPTHLIKTRGQQVTLRCSSQSGHNTVSWYQQALGQGPQFIFQYYREEENGRGNFPPRFSGLQFPNYSSELNVNALELDDSALYLCASSLRREEHYEQYFGPGTRLTVT.

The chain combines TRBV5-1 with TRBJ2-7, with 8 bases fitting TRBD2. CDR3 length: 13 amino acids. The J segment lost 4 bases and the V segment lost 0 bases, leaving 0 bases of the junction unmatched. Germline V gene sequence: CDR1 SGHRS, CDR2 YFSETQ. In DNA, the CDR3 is TGCGCCAGCAGCTTGGGCGGGAGGTACGAGCAGTACTTC. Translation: CASSLGGRYEQYF.

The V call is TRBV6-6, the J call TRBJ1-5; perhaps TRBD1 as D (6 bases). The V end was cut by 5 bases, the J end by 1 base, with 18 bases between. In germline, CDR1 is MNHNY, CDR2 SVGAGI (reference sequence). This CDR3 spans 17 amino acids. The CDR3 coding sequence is TGTGCCAGCAGTCCTATGCCCCCGGGGGGCAGCAATCAGCCCCAGCATTTT. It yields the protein CASSPMPPGGSNQPQHF.

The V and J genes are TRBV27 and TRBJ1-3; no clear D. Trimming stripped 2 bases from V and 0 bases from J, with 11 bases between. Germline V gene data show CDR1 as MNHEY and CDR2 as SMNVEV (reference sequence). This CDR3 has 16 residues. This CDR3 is CASSLRWTPSGNTIYF. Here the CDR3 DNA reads TGTGCCAGCAGTTTACGGTGGACCCCCTCTGGAAACACCATATATTTT.

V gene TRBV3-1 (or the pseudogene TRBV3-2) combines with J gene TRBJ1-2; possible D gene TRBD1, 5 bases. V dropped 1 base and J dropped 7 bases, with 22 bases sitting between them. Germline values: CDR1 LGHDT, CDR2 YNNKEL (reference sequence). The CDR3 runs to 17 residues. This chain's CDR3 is CASSQGRTRLGAAGYTF. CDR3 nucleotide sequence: TGTGCCAGCAGCCAAGGCCGCACACGCCTAGGGGCGGCTGGCTACACCTTC.

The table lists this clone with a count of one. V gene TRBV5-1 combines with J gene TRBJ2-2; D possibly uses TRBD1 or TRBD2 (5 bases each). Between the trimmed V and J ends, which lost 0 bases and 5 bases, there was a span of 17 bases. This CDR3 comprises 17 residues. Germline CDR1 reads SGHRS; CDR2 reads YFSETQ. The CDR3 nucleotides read TGCGCCAGCAGCTTGGACGGTATGGGGGTGTGGACCGGGGAGCTGTTTTTT. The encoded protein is CASSLDGMGVWTGELFF.

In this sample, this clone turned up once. CDR3 coding DNA: TGTGCCAGCAGTGAAAGCAGCGGGGGGGCGGGCACAGATACGCAGTATTTT. This codes for CASSESSGGAGTDTQYF. The chain recombines TRBV25-1 with TRBJ2-3; 10 nucleotides align to TRBD2. From germline, CDR1 is MGHDK and CDR2 SYGVNS. This CDR3 has 17 amino acids. Losses at the gene ends were 2 bases for V and 1 base for J; bases not matched to a gene: 6.

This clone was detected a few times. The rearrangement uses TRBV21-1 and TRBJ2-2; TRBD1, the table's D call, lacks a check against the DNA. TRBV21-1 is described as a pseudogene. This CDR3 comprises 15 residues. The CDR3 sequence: CASISGQGDTGELFF. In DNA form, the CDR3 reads TGTGCCAGCATTTCGGGACAGGGTGACACCGGGGAGCTGTTTTTT.

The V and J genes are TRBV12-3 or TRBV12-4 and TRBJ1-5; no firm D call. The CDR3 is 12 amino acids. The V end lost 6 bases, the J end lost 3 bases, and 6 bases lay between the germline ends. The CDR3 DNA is TGTGCCAGCAGCCCACCCAATCAGCCCCAGCATTTT. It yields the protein CASSPPNQPQHF.

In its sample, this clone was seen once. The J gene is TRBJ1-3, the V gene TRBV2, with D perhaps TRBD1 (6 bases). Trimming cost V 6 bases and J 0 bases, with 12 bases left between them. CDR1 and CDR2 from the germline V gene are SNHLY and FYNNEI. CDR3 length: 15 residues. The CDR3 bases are TGTGCCAGCAGCAACGGACAGCGCTCTGGAAACACCATATATTTT. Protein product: CASSNGQRSGNTIYF.

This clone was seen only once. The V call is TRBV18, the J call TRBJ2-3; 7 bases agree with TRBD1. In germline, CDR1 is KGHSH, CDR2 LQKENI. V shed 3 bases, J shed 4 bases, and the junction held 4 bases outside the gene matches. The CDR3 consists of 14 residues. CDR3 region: CASSPFGQADTQYF. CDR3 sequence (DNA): TGTGCCAGCTCACCGTTCGGACAGGCAGATACGCAGTATTTT.

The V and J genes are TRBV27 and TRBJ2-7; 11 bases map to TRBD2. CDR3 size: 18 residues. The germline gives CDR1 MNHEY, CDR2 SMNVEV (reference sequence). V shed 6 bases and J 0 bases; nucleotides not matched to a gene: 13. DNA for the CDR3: TGTGCCAGCAGGATAGGGACTAGCGGCCCGTTCAGCTCCTACGAGCAGTACTTC. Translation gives CASRIGTSGPFSSYEQYF.

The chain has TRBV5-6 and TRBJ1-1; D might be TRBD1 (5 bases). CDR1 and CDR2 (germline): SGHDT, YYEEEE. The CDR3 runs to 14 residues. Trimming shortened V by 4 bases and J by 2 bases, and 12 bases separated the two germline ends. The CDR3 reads CASSPVGRNTEAFF. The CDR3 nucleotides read TGTGCCAGCAGCCCCGTGGGACGCAACACTGAAGCTTTCTTT.

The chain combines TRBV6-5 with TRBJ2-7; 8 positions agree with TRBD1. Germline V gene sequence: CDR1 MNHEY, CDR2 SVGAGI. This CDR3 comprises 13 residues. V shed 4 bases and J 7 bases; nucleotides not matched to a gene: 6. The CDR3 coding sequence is TGTGCCAGCAGTTTTAGGACAGGGATAGAGCAGTACTTC. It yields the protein CASSFRTGIEQYF.

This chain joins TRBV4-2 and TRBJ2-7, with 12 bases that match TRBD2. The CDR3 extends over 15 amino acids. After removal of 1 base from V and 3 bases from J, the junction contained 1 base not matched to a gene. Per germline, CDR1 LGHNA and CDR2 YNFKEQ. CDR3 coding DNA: TGTGCCAGCAGCCAAGCGACTAGCGGGGGCTACGAGCAGTACTTC. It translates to CASSQATSGGYEQYF.

CDR3 DNA: TGCGCCAGCAGCCCCCAACCCAGGGCTGGAAACACCATATATTTT. It encodes CASSPQPRAGNTIYF. This sequence joins TRBV4-1 and TRBJ1-3; weak D call: TRBD1 (5 bases). This CDR3 has 15 residues. V lost 4 bases and J lost 2, with 12 bases in between. Germline V gives CDR1 MGHRA, CDR2 YSYEKL.

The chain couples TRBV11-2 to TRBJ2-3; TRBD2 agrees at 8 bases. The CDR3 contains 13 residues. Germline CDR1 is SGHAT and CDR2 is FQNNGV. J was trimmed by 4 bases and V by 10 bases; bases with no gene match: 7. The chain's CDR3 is CATWTSRSDTQYF. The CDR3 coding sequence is TGTGCCACCTGGACTAGCAGATCAGATACGCAGTATTTT.